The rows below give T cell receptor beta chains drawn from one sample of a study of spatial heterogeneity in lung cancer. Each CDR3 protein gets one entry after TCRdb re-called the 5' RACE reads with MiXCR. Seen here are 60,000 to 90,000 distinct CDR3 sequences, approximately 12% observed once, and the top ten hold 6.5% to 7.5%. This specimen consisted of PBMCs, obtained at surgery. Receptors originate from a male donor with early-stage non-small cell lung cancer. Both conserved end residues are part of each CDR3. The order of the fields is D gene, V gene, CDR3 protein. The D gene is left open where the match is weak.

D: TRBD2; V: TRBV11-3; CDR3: CASSLGRRESTDTQYF
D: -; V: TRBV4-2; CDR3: CASSQVEKRSTDTQYF
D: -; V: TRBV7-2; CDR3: CASSLARQSHEQYF
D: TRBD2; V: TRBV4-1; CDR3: CASSPQRLAGVPNEQFF
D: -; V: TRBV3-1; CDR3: CASSQLQEIYGYTF
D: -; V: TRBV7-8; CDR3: CASSLELGASYEQYF
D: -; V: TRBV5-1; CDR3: CASSLAPGVEETQYF
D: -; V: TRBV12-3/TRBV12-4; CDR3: CASREGSYSNQPQHF
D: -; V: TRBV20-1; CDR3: CSGTAGIYEQYF
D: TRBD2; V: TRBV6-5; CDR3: CASSYGGGGSGANVLTF
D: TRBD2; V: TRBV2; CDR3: CASRRTSGSSNEQYF
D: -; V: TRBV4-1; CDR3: CASSQVGQSYEQYF
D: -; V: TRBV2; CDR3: CASSRRQDTDTQYF
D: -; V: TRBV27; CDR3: CASSLSAGAPTGELFF
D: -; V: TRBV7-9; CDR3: CASSSGPPFEQYF
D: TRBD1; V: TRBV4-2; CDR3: CASSQEGQRNTGELFF
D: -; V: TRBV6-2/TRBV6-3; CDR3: CASRPDWNTEAFF
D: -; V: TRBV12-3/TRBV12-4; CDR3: CASSSQAEPYNEQFF
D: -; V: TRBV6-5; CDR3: CASSPPGGKAGELFF
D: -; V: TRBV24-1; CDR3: CATSEEVTDTQYF
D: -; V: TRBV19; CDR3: CASTQGGAGETQYF
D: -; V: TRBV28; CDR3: CASSSLRGENTEAFF
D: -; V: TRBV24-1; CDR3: CATSDSLGRTNEQFF
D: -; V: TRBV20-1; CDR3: CSARRLPGTHDLNTEAFF
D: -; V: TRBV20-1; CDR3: CSAGTGSYEQYF
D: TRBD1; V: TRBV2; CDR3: CASGDRASNQPQHF
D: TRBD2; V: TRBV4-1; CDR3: CASSYLAGGPYEQYF
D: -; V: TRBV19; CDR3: CASSPLGGETYQETQYF
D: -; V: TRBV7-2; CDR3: CASSSPTYGYTF
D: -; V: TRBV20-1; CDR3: CSASWAARGLNTEAFF
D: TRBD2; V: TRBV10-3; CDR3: CAISELAGDTGELFF
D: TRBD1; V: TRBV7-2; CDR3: CASSLSRDRETQYF
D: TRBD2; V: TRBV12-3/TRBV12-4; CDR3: CASSPGLAGAGQETQYF
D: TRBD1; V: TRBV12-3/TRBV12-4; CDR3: CASSLRTGPYGYTF
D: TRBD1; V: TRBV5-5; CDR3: CASRSPGGGLGYTF
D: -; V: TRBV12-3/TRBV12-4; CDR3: CASSFGLNTEAFF
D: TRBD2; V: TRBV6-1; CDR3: CASSLAGGPYEQYF
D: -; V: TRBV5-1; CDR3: CASSLVAGTSSGNTIYF
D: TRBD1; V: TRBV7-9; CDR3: CASSPPQTGQNTEAFF
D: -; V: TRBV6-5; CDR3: CASSYSTGFEAFF
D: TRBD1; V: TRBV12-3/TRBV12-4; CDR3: CASTHSGGQETQYF
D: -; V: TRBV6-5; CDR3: CASSYSNRHAGYTF
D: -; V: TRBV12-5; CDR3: CASGLRRDF
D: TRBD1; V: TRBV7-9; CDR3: CASRDTGAGDTGELFF
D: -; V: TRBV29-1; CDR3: CSVGEARFSSTDTQYF
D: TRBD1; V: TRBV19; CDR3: CASSYRTGSGETQYF
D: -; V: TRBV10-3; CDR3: CAISVLGGSSTYGYTF
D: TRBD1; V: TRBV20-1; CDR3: CSARDSGTGPYEQYF
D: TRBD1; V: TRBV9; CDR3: CASSVGDSLQNYGYTF
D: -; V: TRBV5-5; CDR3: CASRLDWSTYNEQFF
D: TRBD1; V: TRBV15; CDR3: CATRDLLTGGANQPQHF
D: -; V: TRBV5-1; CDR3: CASSYRVALTDTQYF
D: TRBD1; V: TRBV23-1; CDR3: CAPPHRGREQYF
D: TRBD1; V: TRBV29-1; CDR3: CSSKPGQGNTEAFF
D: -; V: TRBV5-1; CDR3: CANSRSGPTDTQYF
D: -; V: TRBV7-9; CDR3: CASSLRGEGEKLFF
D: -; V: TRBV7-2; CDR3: CASSEEISREKLFF